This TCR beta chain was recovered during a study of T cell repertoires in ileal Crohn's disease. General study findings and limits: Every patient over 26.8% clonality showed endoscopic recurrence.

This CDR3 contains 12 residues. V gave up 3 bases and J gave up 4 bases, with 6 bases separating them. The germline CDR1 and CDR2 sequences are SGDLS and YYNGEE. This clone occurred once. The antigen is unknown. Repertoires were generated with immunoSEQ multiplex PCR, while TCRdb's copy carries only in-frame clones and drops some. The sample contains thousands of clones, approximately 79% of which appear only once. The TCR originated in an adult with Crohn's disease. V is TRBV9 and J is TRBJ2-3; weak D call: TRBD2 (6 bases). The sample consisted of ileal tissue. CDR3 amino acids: CASSGGADTQYF. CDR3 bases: TGTGCCAGCAGCGGGGGGGCAGATACGCAGTATTTT. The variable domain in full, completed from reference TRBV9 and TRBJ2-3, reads DSGVTQTPKHLITATGQRVTLRCSPRSGDLSVYWYQQSLDQGLQFLIQYYNGEERAKGNILERFSAQQFPDLHSELNLSSLELGDSALYFCASSGGADTQYFGPGTRLTVL.